This T cell receptor (beta chain) was profiled in a study of T cell repertoires in cytomegalovirus infection (dated by TCRdb to about 2019). The study in broad terms: Alongside well-studied HLA-B-restricted epitopes, the peptide stimulations were aimed at recently identified HLA-C-restricted CMV epitopes, whose presentation resists viral immunomodulation. Donor HLA type was relevant to the analysis, because carriage of CMV infection together with the matching HLA type was indicated by public TCR beta signatures.

The treatment or condition label corresponds to: in vitro stimulation with specific CMV peptide epitopes to enrich CMV-specific T cells. The instrument given in TCRdb is Illumina HiSeq 1500. TCRdb reprocessing: public reads trimmed at Q25 with fastp, clones called with MiXCR, in-frame beta chains kept. Rows are combined by CDR3 protein, so each entry shows the most common genes and DNA. This sample lists roughly 340,000 distinct CDR3 sequences; almost 30% were detected once. Jointly, the top ten make up approximately 20% of the sample. As regards this clonotype: What this receptor recognizes is not known. A read error may explain this, as a much larger clone is one base away.

Overall study outcomes, separate from this receptor: Carriers of CMV infection plus the relevant HLA type were discriminated by the cumulative frequency of public TCR beta family members in the study cohort and in an independent approximately 360-donor cohort. The ex vivo response was dominated by HLA-C-restricted CMV-specific TCR beta clonotypes, which also provided the single most frequent clonotype in two of eight donors.

Sequencing used cultured PBMCs, obtained from culture after CMV antigen stimulation. This receptor was obtained from a human donor in good health (CMV status not recorded). Some clones in this sample may be carry-over from other donors' samples.

The sequenced DNA: TGTGCCAGCAGAAATCAAGAGACCCAGTACTTC. The encoded protein is CASRNQETQYF. This sequence uses TRBV6-2 or TRBV6-3 and TRBJ2-5; the D gene lacks a confident call. The germline V gene supplies CDR1 MNHEY and CDR2 SVGEGT. V and J are truncated by 6 bases and 2 bases respectively, leaving an intervening sequence of 4 bases. The CDR3 contains 11 residues, cysteine and phenylalanine counted. Left in the record is the CDR3 DNA by itself, 33 bases read in frame from the first base.